These 11 T cell receptor beta chains were sequenced from one sample in a study of Ad26.COV2.S vaccination and SARS-CoV-2 variants. Clones were sequenced by immunoSEQ multiplex PCR, and TCRdb holds only the in-frame ones, with some missing. The sample lists hundreds of thousands of clones; about 91% were seen once. Sequenced here: peripheral blood, sampled after recovery from COVID-19. The receptor set was obtained from a human donor who had recovered from COVID-19.

The chain couples TRBV10-2 to TRBJ2-2; no firm D call. Trimming left V 10 bases short and J 4 bases short, with 13 bases between. The CDR3 length is 13 residues. The V gene's germline CDR1 is WSHSY and CDR2 SAAADI. DNA for the CDR3: TGCGCCACCGCTCCCCAAGGCACCGGGGAGCTGTTTTTT. As protein: CATAPQGTGELFF.

This sequence joins TRBV7-8 and TRBJ2-1; D tentatively reads TRBD1 or TRBD2 (5 bases each). The CDR3 extends over 19 amino acids. Germline loops: CDR1 SGHVS, CDR2 FQNEAQ. V shed 1 base and J shed 5 bases, with 24 bases lying between them. The CDR3 DNA follows: TGTGCCAGCAGCTTAGAGTTTAGGGACGCTATATCGAGCGACAATGAGCAGTTCTTC. It specifies CASSLEFRDAISSDNEQFF.

The chain combines TRBV19 with TRBJ1-4; D is unclear. The germline CDR1 and CDR2 sequences are LNHDA and SQIVND (reference sequence). The CDR3 has 14 amino acids. V was shortened by 6 bases and J by 1 base, with 9 bases between the two germline ends. The CDR3 here is CASRKAGTNEKLFF. Here the CDR3 DNA reads TGTGCCAGTAGAAAGGCTGGAACTAATGAAAAACTGTTTTTT.

The chain has TRBV6-2 or TRBV6-3 and TRBJ1-1; D uncertain. The V gene lost 3 bases and the J gene lost 1 base, with 6 bases spanning the gap. Germline CDR1 and CDR2: MNHEY and SVGEGT. CDR3 length: 13 residues. The CDR3: CASSYKGNTEAFF. CDR3 nucleotides: TGTGCCAGCAGTTATAAGGGGAACACTGAAGCTTTCTTT.

The V and J genes are TRBV5-4 and TRBJ2-5; D gene unclear. The CDR3 covers 14 residues. Germline loops: CDR1 SGHNT, CDR2 YYREEE (reference sequence). V lost 0 bases and J lost 3, with 9 bases in between. The CDR3 region has the DNA TGTGCCAGCAGCTTGGCACGGACCAAAGAGACCCAGTACTTC. Its protein product is CASSLARTKETQYF.

V usage is TRBV10-3 and J usage is TRBJ1-2; D is unresolved. This CDR3 comprises 11 residues. Per germline, CDR1 ENHRY and CDR2 SYGVKD. V lost 6 bases to trimming and J lost 8 bases, with 10 bases between them. CDR3 DNA: TGTGCCATCAGGGAGGTAGAGGGCTACACCTTC. This gives the protein CAIREVEGYTF.

The V call is TRBV5-6, the J call TRBJ1-2; D may be TRBD1 (5 bases). The V end was cut by 5 bases, the J end by 4 bases, with 12 bases between. The CDR3 spans 13 residues. Germline assignment: CDR1 SGHDT and CDR2 YYEEEE. CDR3 region: CASRYGTVYGYTF. The CDR3 bases are TGTGCCAGCAGATATGGGACTGTCTATGGCTACACCTTC.

This clone was detected a few times. The chain has TRBV6-6 and TRBJ1-1; D possibly corresponds to TRBD1 (6 bases). There are 15 residues in the CDR3. V lost 6 bases and J 6 bases, leaving 20 bases between the germline ends. Germline V gene sequence: CDR1 MNHNY, CDR2 SVGAGI (reference sequence). CDR3 protein: CASSPPRGGSAEAFF. CDR3 sequence (DNA): TGTGCCAGCAGCCCCCCTAGGGGGGGATCCGCTGAAGCTTTCTTT.

V and J are TRBV4-1 and TRBJ2-5; tentative D call: TRBD2 (6 bases). Germline lookup yields CDR1 MGHRA and CDR2 YSYEKL. V was pared by 7 bases and J by 5 bases, with 23 bases between. This CDR3 spans 16 amino acids. CDR3 in DNA: TGCGCCAGCACCAATCAAGATCTGTCTAGCGATGAGACCCAGTACTTC. This encodes CASTNQDLSSDETQYF.

CDR3 coding DNA: TGTGCCAGCAAAGAGGGGGGCACTGAAGCTTTCTTT. Translated: CASKEGGTEAFF. This chain links TRBV12-3 or TRBV12-4 with TRBJ1-1, with D possibly matching TRBD1 (6 bases). Trimming took off 7 bases at V and 4 bases at J, with 10 bases between the two ends. The CDR3 runs to 12 residues.

This rearrangement joins TRBV9 to TRBJ2-7; D may be TRBD1 (6 bases). The CDR3 extends over 16 amino acids. CDR1 and CDR2 from the germline V gene are SGDLS and YYNGEE. Trimming stripped 0 bases from V and 3 bases from J, with 16 bases between. The CDR3 reads CASSVGGQAGDYEQYF. The CDR3 DNA reads TGTGCCAGCAGCGTAGGCGGTCAAGCAGGGGACTACGAGCAGTACTTC.